A selection of T cell receptor beta chains follows, all from one sample in a study of blood T cell repertoires in COVID-19. The assay was immunoSEQ multiplex PCR, and TCRdb's table has in-frame clones only and misses some. The top ten clones hold 15% to 20% of a sample with 150,000 to 200,000 clones, about 78% of them seen once. Sample: PBMCs or T cells enriched from blood (not recorded which). The receptors were sampled from a woman aged 45-65 years who had recovered from COVID-19. CDR3s include the opening cysteine and the closing phenylalanine or tryptophan. The D gene is left open where the match is weak. Expanded clones get a size class; other rows say once, few or many, or leave the size out.

size,V,J,D,CDR3,DNA
.,TRBV10-3,TRBJ1-1,TRBD1,CAISDRTGGLGKTEAFF,TGTGCCATCAGTGACCGGACAGGGGGCCTCGGTAAGACTGAAGCTTTCTTT
few,TRBV7-9,TRBJ1-6,.,CASSLGRVAGSPLHF,TGTGCCAGCAGCTTAGGGAGGGTAGCGGGCTCACCCCTCCACTTT
.,TRBV5-1,TRBJ2-5,.,CASRESPLAETQYF,TGCGCCAGCAGAGAGTCCCCGTTAGCGGAGACCCAGTACTTC
.,TRBV28,TRBJ1-1,.,CASSLYRTKIGTEAFF,TGTGCCAGCAGTTTATACAGGACGAAGATAGGCACTGAAGCTTTCTTT
once,TRBV5-8,TRBJ2-3,TRBD1,CASSTQGADTQYF,TGTGCCAGCAGCACCCAGGGGGCTGATACGCAGTATTTT
once,TRBV27,TRBJ2-1,TRBD2,CASSSGTSGYYNEQFF,TGTGCCAGCAGTTCTGGGACTAGCGGGTACTACAATGAGCAGTTCTTC
.,TRBV6-5,TRBJ2-7,TRBD2,CASSLYSGVNYEQYF,TGTGCCAGCAGTCTATATAGCGGGGTTAACTACGAGCAGTACTTC
.,TRBV10-3,TRBJ2-1,TRBD1,CATRTTGDSYNEQFF,TGTGCCACCAGAACCACAGGGGACAGCTACAATGAGCAGTTCTTC
.,TRBV5-1,TRBJ2-3,.,CASSLGAGSTDTQYF,TGCGCCAGCAGCTTGGGGGCGGGAAGCACAGATACGCAGTATTTT
few,TRBV24-1,TRBJ1-1,TRBD1,CATSDRGTGRTEAFF,TGTGCCACCAGTGACAGAGGGACAGGGAGGACTGAAGCTTTCTTT
.,TRBV7-8,TRBJ1-5,.,CASSLDPGFGNQPQHF,TGTGCCAGCAGCTTAGATCCAGGGTTCGGCAATCAGCCCCAGCATTTT
.,TRBV2,TRBJ2-5,.,CASSDPAERGETQYF,TGTGCCAGCAGTGATCCCGCGGAGCGCGGGGAGACCCAGTACTTC
.,TRBV27,TRBJ1-6,.,CASRKSAAGGLYNSPLHF,TGTGCCAGTCGCAAATCGGCCGCAGGAGGGCTCTATAATTCACCCCTCCACTTT
few,TRBV24-1,TRBJ2-5,.,CATHTGWIETQYF,TGTGCCACCCACACGGGTTGGATTGAGACCCAGTACTTC
.,TRBV6-6,TRBJ2-4,.,CASSLQGLAKNIQYF,TGTGCCAGCAGCCTACAGGGCCTGGCCAAAAACATTCAGTACTTC
.,TRBV7-9,TRBJ1-1,TRBD1,CASSLADRIEAFF,TGTGCCAGCAGCTTAGCGGACAGGATAGAAGCTTTCTTT
few,TRBV5-1,TRBJ2-7,TRBD2,CASSAAGGPYYEQYF,TGCGCCAGCAGCGCGGCGGGAGGGCCTTACTACGAGCAGTACTTC
.,TRBV29-1,TRBJ1-3,.,CSVSSGNTIYF,TGCAGCGTCTCAAGCGGAAACACCATATATTTT
.,TRBV10-2,TRBJ1-3,.,CASSEPFSGSGNTIYF,TGCGCCAGCAGTGAGCCCTTTTCCGGCTCTGGAAACACCATATATTTT
.,TRBV7-9,TRBJ1-6,.,CASSRGDYENSPLHF,TGTGCCAGCAGCCGCGGGGACTACGAGAATTCACCCCTCCACTTT
once,TRBV4-2,TRBJ2-3,.,CASSQRKRRSTDTQYF,TGTGCCAGCAGCCAAAGAAAGCGTCGGAGCACAGATACGCAGTATTTT
.,TRBV29-1,TRBJ2-3,TRBD2,CSVARGGDTQYF,TGCAGCGTTGCTCGCGGGGGAGATACGCAGTATTTT
once,TRBV25-1,TRBJ2-7,.,CASSDSEHFSYEQYF,TGTGCCAGCAGTGACTCTGAGCACTTCTCCTACGAGCAGTACTTC
.,TRBV6-1,TRBJ1-2,.,CASSENGVFYGYTF,TGTGCCAGCAGTGAAAACGGGGTTTTCTATGGCTACACCTTC
.,TRBV15,TRBJ2-3,TRBD1,CATSRGDRGTDTQYF,TGTGCCACCAGCAGAGGGGACAGGGGTACAGATACGCAGTATTTT
.,TRBV9,TRBJ1-3,.,CASSVAVGGVIGNTIYF,TGTGCCAGCAGCGTAGCGGTCGGGGGAGTAATTGGAAACACCATATATTTT
.,TRBV15,TRBJ2-7,TRBD1,CATSRGSGQGRDEQYF,TGTGCCACCAGCAGAGGATCCGGACAGGGTCGGGACGAGCAGTACTTC
.,TRBV6-5,TRBJ2-5,TRBD2,CASSSVTSGETQYF,TGTGCCAGCAGTTCCGTAACTAGCGGTGAGACCCAGTACTTC
.,TRBV4-3,TRBJ2-3,.,CASSLNPGPAFTDTQYF,TGCGCCAGCAGCCTAAATCCAGGGCCCGCCTTCACAGATACGCAGTATTTT